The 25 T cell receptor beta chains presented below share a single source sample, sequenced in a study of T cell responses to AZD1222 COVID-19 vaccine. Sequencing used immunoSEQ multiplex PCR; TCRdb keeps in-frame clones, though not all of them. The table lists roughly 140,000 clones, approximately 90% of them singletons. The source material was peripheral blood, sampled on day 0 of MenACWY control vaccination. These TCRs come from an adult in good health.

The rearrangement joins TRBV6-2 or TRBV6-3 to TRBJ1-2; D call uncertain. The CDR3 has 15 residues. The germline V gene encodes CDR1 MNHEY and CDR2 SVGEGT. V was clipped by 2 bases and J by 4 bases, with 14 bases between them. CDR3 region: CASSYASLGSYGYTF. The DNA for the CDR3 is TGTGCCAGCAGTTACGCCTCTCTCGGGAGCTATGGCTACACCTTC.

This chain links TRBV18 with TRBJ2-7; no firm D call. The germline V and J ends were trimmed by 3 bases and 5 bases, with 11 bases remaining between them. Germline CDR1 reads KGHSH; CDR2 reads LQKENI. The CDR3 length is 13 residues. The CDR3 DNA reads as TGTGCCAGCTCACCCACAGAGATTCACGAGCAGTACTTC. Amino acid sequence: CASSPTEIHEQYF.

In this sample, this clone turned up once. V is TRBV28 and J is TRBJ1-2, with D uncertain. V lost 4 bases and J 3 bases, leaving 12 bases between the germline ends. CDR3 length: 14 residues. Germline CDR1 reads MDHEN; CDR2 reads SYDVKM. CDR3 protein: CASSSLAIHYGYTF. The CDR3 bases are TGTGCCAGCAGTTCCCTGGCCATCCACTATGGCTACACCTTC.

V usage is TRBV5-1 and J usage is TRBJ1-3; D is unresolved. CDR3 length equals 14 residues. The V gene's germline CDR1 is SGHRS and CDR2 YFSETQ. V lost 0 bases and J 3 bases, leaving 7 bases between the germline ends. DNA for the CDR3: TGCGCCAGCAGCTTGGGGCGGTATGGAAACACCATATATTTT. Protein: CASSLGRYGNTIYF.

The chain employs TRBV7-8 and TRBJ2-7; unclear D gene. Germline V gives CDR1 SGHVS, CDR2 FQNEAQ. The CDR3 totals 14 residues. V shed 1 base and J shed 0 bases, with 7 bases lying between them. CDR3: CASSLGPYSYEQYF. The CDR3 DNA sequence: TGTGCCAGCAGCTTAGGCCCATACTCCTACGAGCAGTACTTC.

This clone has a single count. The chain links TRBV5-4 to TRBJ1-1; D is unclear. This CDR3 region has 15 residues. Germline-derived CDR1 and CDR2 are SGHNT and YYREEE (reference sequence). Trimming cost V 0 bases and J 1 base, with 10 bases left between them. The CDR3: CASSLAKTGNTEAFF. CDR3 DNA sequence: TGTGCCAGCAGCTTGGCTAAGACCGGGAACACTGAAGCTTTCTTT.

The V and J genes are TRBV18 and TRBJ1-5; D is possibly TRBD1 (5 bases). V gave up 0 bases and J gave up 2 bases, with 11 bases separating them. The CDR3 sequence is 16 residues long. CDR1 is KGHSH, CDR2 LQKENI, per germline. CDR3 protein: CASSPPWGGGNQPQHF. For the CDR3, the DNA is TGTGCCAGCTCACCACCGTGGGGCGGGGGCAATCAGCCCCAGCATTTT.

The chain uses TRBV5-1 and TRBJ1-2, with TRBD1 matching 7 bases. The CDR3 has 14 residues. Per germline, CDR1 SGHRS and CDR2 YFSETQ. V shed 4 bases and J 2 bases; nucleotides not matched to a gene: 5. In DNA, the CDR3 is TGCGCCAGCAGCGTGGACAGGCCGAACTATGGCTACACCTTC. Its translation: CASSVDRPNYGYTF. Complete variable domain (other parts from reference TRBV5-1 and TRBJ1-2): KAGVTQTPRYLIKTRGQQVTLSCSPISGHRSVSWYQQTPGQGLQFLFEYFSETQRNKGNFPGRFSGRQFSNSRSEMNVSTLELGDSALYLCASSVDRPNYGYTFGSGTRLTVV.

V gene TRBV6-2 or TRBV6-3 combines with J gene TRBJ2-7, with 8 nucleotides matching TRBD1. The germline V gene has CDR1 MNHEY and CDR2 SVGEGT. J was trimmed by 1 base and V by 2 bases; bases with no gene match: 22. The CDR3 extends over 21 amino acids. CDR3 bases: TGTGCCAGCAGTTACGCCTACCGTTCTACCTTAACAGGGGGAAAGTCCTACGAGCAGTACTTC. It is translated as CASSYAYRSTLTGGKSYEQYF.

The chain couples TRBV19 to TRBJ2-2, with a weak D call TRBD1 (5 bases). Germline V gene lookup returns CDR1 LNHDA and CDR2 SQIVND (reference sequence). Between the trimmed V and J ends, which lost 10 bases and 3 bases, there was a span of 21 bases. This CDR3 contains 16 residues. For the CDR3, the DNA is TGTGCCACCACCCCGGTGAGAGACAGATACACCGGGGAGCTGTTTTTT. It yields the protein CATTPVRDRYTGELFF.

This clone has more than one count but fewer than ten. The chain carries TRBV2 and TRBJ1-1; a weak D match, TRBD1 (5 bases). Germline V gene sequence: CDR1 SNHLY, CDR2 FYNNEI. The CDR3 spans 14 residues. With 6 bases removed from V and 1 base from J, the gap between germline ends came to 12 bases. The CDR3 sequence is CASSVGPSNTEAFF. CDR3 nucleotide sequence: TGTGCCAGCAGCGTGGGACCTTCGAACACTGAAGCTTTCTTT.

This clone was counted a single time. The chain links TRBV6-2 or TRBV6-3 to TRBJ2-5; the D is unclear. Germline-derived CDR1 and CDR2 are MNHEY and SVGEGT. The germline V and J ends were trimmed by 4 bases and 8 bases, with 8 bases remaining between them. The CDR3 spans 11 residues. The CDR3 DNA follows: TGTGCCAGCAGTTCCCCTACCACCCAGTACTTC. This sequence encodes CASSSPTTQYF.

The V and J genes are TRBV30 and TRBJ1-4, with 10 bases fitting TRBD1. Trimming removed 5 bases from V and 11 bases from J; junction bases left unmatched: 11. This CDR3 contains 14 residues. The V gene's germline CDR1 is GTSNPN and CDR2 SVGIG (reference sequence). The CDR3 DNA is TGTGCCTGGCGCCTGGGACAGGGGATGGGGAAACTGTTTTTT. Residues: CAWRLGQGMGKLFF.

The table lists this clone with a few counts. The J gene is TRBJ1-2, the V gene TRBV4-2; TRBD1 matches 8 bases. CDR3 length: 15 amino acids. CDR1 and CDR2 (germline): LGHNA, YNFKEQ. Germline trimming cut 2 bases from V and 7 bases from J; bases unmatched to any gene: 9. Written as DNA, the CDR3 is TGTGCCAGCAGCCAAAGGAGGGGGCAGGGGGCTGGCTACACCTTC. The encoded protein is CASSQRRGQGAGYTF.

For the CDR3, the DNA is TGTGCCAGCATTTCCACCGGGGGGGCCACTGAAGCTTTCTTT. Its translation is CASISTGGATEAFF. The chain joins TRBV6-5 to TRBJ1-1; tentatively, D is TRBD1 (6 bases). Germline lookup yields CDR1 MNHEY and CDR2 SVGAGI. Deletions cut 7 bases from V and 4 bases from J, with 16 bases between. The CDR3 is 14 amino acids.

The CDR3 coding sequence is TGTGCCAGCAGTTACTCAGGGAGGAGGGATACGCAGTATTTT. Its translation is CASSYSGRRDTQYF. The chain links TRBV6-5 to TRBJ2-3; TRBD2 is a possible D gene (6 bases). CDR1 MNHEY and CDR2 SVGAGI come from the germline V gene. Deletions cut 0 bases from V and 6 bases from J, with 10 bases between. The CDR3 has 14 residues.

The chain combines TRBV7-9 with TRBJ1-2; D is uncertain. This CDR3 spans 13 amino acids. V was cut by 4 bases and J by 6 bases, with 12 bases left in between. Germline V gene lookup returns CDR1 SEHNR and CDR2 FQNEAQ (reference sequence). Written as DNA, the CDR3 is TGTGCCAGCAGCTCCTTGTACCCTGATGGCTACACCTTC. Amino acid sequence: CASSSLYPDGYTF.

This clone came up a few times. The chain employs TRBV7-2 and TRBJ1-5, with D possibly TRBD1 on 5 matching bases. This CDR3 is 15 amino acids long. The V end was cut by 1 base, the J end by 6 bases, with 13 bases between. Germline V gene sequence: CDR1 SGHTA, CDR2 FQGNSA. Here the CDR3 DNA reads TGTGCCAGCAGCTTAGTAAGGGACGGGGGTCAGCCCCAGCATTTT. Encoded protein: CASSLVRDGGQPQHF.

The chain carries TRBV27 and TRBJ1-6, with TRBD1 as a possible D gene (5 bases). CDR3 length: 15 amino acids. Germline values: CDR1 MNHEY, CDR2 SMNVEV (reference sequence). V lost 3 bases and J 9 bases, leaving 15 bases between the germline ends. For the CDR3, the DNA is TGTGCCAGCAGTTTTTTGGGGACCCAGGGTTCACCCCTCCACTTT. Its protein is CASSFLGTQGSPLHF.

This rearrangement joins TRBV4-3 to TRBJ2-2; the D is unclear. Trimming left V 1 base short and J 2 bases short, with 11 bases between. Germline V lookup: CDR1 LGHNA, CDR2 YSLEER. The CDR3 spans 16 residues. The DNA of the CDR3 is TGCGCCAGCAGCCAAGTAGGAAGACCCAACACCGGGGAGCTGTTTTTT. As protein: CASSQVGRPNTGELFF.

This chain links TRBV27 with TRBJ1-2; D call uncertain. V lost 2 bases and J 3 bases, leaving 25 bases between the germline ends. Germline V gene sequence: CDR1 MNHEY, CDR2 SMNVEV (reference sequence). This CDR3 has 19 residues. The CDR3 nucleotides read TGTGCCAGCAGTTTACGCCCCCCGTGGCTCGACAACGAGTACTATGGCTACACCTTC. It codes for CASSLRPPWLDNEYYGYTF.

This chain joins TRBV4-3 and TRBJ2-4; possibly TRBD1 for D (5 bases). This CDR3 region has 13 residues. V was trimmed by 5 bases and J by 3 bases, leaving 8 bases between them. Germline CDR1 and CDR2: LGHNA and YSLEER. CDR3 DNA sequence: TGCGCCAGCAGCGTCGACAGCAAAAACATTCAGTACTTC. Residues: CASSVDSKNIQYF.

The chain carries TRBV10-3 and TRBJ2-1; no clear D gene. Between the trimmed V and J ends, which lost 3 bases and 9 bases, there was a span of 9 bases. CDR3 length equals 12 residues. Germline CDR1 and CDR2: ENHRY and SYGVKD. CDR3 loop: CAISDVVAEQFF. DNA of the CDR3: TGTGCCATCAGTGATGTGGTCGCTGAGCAGTTCTTC.

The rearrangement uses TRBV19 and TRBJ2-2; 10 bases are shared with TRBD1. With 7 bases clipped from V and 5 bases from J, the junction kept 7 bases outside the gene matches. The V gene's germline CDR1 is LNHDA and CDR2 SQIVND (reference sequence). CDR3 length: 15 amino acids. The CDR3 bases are TGTGCCAGTAAAGACAGGGGGCAGGTTACCGGGGAGCTGTTTTTT. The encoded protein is CASKDRGQVTGELFF.

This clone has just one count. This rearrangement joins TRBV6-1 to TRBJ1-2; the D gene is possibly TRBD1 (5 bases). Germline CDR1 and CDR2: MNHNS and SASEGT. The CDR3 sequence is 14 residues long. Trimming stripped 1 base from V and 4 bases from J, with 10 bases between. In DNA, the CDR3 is TGTGCCAGCAGTGAAGGATGGGGCCTCTATGGCTACACCTTC. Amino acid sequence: CASSEGWGLYGYTF.